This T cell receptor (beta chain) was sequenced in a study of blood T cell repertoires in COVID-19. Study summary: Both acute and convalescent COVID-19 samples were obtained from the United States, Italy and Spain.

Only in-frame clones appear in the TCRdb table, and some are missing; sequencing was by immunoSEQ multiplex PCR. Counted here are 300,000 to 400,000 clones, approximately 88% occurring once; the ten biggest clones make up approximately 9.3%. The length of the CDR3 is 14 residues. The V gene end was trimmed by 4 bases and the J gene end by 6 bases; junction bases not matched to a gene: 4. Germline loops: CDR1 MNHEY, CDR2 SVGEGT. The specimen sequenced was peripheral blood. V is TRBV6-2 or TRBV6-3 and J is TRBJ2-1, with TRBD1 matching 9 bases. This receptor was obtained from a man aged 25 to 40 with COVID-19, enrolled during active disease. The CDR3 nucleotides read TGTGCCAGCAGTTCTCCGACAGGGGGCAATGAGCAGTTCTTC. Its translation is CASSSPTGGNEQFF.